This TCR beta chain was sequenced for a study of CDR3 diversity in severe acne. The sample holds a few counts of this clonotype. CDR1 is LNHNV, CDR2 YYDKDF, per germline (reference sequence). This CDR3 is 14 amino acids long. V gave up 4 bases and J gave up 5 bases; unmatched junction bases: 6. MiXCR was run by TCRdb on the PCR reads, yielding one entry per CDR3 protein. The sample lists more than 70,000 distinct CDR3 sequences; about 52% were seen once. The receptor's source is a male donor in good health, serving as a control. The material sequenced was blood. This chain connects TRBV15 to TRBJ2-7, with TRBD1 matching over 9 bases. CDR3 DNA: TGTGCCACCAGCACCCACAGGGGGCTCAACGAGCAGTACTTC. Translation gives CATSTHRGLNEQYF.